This T cell receptor beta chain is drawn from a study of Graves' ophthalmopathy and Graves' hyperthyroidism. Study context: Upon initial diagnosis and before any treatment, peripheral blood was collected. Study results and caveats: Ophthalmopathy versus stable hyperthyroidism: 13-signature model gave 87.88% sensitivity, approximately 80% specificity.

CDR1 is DFQATT, CDR2 SNEGSKA, per germline (reference sequence). This CDR3 is 13 amino acids long. Using RNA transcripts, the TCR beta CDR3 regions were amplified. HTBI primers served in a first-round RT-PCR, which a second-round multiplex PCR followed. Via MiXCR, TCRdb re-called the multiplex PCR reads, giving one row per CDR3 protein. The sample contains about half a million distinct CDR3 sequences, about an eighth of which appear only once. The table lists this clonotype with a count of one. What it binds is not known. This may come from a read error, since a much larger clone is one base off. The clonotype comes from a woman under 40 with Graves' ophthalmopathy. The chain couples TRBV20-1 to TRBJ1-1; 7 bases are a match to TRBD1. The sequenced material came from blood. CDR3 region: CSARVPGGTESFF. The CDR3 region has the DNA TGCAGTGCTAGAGTTCCAGGGGGTACTGAATCTTTCTTT.